These T cell receptor beta chains were read from a single sample in a study of cytomegalovirus exposure and HLA in healthy donors. TCRdb's copy holds only in-frame clones and misses some; the assay was immunoSEQ multiplex PCR. This repertoire shows about 170,000 clones, around two thirds found once; its top ten account for under 3%. The sample taken for sequencing was PBMCs. The receptors originated from a man aged 35-49 years in good health and CMV-seronegative. The CDR3 runs from the conserved cysteine through the conserved F or W. D genes are given only for firm matches. The size of a clone is reported for some rows only, either as once, few or many, or as a class for expanded clones.

j_call | clone_size | d_call | v_call | cdr3_nt | cdr3_aa
TRBJ2-2 | - | TRBD2 | TRBV7-2 | TGTGCCAGCAGCACGGGACTAGCGGTGAACACCGGGGAGCTGTTTTTT | CASSTGLAVNTGELFF
TRBJ1-5 | once | - | TRBV21-1 | TGTGCCAGCATTATTGGGAGGGCGTGCCCTAATCAGCCCCAGCATTTT | CASIIGRACPNQPQHF
TRBJ2-7 | - | TRBD2 | TRBV27 | TGTGCCAGCAGTAGACTAGCGGGAGGGCCTAGTCCCTACGAGCAGTACTTC | CASSRLAGGPSPYEQYF
TRBJ1-4 | - | TRBD1 | TRBV6-1 | TGTGCCAGCAGTGGGGACAGAAGAGTTGCAACTAATGAAAAACTGTTTTTT | CASSGDRRVATNEKLFF
TRBJ2-1 | - | TRBD2 | TRBV5-5 | TGTGCCAGCAGCCGTAGCGGGGGGGTGGACAATGAGCAGTTCTTC | CASSRSGGVDNEQFF
TRBJ2-7 | few | TRBD1 | TRBV27 | TGTGCCAGCAGTCCGCTAGGGGACAGCATGTCCGAGCAGTACTTC | CASSPLGDSMSEQYF
TRBJ1-1 | - | - | TRBV7-9 | TGTGCCAGCAGTCAAGCCGTGAACACTGAAGCTTTCTTT | CASSQAVNTEAFF
TRBJ1-5 | few | - | TRBV5-6 | TGTGCCAGCAGCTTGTACGGGGAGAGCCAAAATCAGCCCCAGCATTTT | CASSLYGESQNQPQHF
TRBJ2-7 | - | TRBD2 | TRBV5-6 | TGTGCCAGCAGCTCAGCCGGGCTAGCGGCATTCTACGAGCAGTACTTC | CASSSAGLAAFYEQYF
TRBJ2-3 | - | - | TRBV2 | TGTGCCAGCAGTGACCCCCCGGGGAGCACAGATACGCAGTATTTT | CASSDPPGSTDTQYF
TRBJ2-1 | - | TRBD2 | TRBV5-1 | TGCGCCAGCAGCTTATATAGCGGGGGAACCTACAATGAGCAGTTCTTC | CASSLYSGGTYNEQFF
TRBJ2-5 | - | - | TRBV5-1 | TGCGCCAGCTATACCGGAGGGGGGGGGAGCCAAGAGACCCAGTACTTC | CASYTGGGGSQETQYF
TRBJ2-7 | - | TRBD2 | TRBV5-5 | TGTGCCAGCAGCGGGGGACTAGCGGGTTTCTACGAGCAGTACTTC | CASSGGLAGFYEQYF
TRBJ1-4 | - | - | TRBV19 | TGTGCCAGTAGTACCCCAATTTACCGCGCTTCTAATGAAAAACTGTTTTTT | CASSTPIYRASNEKLFF
TRBJ2-7 | few | TRBD1 | TRBV27 | TGTGCCAGCAGACAGGACAGGACCTACGAGCAGTACTTC | CASRQDRTYEQYF
TRBJ2-3 | many | - | TRBV5-8 | TGTGCCAGCAGCTTGGGGAGTGCTAGCACAGATACGCAGTATTTT | CASSLGSASTDTQYF
TRBJ2-7 | - | - | TRBV5-6 | TGTGCCAGCAGCTTGGGACTCCGGGATCGGTCGTACGAGCAGTACTTC | CASSLGLRDRSYEQYF
TRBJ1-2 | - | TRBD1 | TRBV5-4 | TGTGCCAGCAGCTTGCCCCCGGGACAGAACTATGGCTACACCTTC | CASSLPPGQNYGYTF
TRBJ1-2 | - | TRBD1 | TRBV6-6 | TGTGCCAGCAGTCTAAACAGGGGATCGGGGTTTGGCTACACCTTC | CASSLNRGSGFGYTF
TRBJ2-1 | few | TRBD2 | TRBV2 | TGTGCCAGCAGTAAGATAGGGACTAGCGGGCACAATGAGCAGTTCTTC | CASSKIGTSGHNEQFF
TRBJ1-2 | - | TRBD1 | TRBV6-5 | TGTGCCAGCAGTTACAATCCCGGGACAGGATATGGCTACACCTTC | CASSYNPGTGYGYTF
TRBJ2-7 | - | TRBD2 | TRBV19 | TGTGCCAGTATGGGGACTAGCGGATACGAGCAGTACTTC | CASMGTSGYEQYF
TRBJ1-1 | few | TRBD1 | TRBV29-1 | TGCAGCGCTAGGACAGGTGGGAACACTGAAGCTTTCTTT | CSARTGGNTEAFF
TRBJ2-2 | - | - | TRBV5-6 | TGTGCCAGCAGCTTGAGGAGCCGCAGGGACACCGGGGAGCTGTTTTTT | CASSLRSRRDTGELFF
TRBJ2-7 | - | TRBD1 | TRBV6-5 | TGTGCCAGCAGGATACAGGGGGGACCTTCCTACGAGCAGTACTTC | CASRIQGGPSYEQYF
TRBJ2-1 | - | - | TRBV18 | TGTGCCAGCTCACCAGGAGAGAACAATGAGCAGTTCTTC | CASSPGENNEQFF
TRBJ2-7 | - | TRBD1 | TRBV6-1 | TGTGCCAGCAGCGGCCGGGACAGGGGGCTCGAGCAGTACTTC | CASSGRDRGLEQYF
TRBJ2-5 | - | - | TRBV12-5 | TGTGCTAGTGGTTTGGTAATCCAGAATCGGGGAGAGACCCAGTACTTC | CASGLVIQNRGETQYF
TRBJ2-7 | - | - | TRBV5-1 | TGCGCCAGCAGCGAAACAGGGTTCGAGCAGTACTTC | CASSETGFEQYF
TRBJ2-1 | few | - | TRBV2 | TGTGCCAGCAGTGCCGAGTACGAGCAGTTCTTC | CASSAEYEQFF
TRBJ2-5 | - | - | TRBV30 | TGTGCCTGGAGTCCCGGTCTAGAGACCCAGTACTTC | CAWSPGLETQYF
TRBJ2-5 | - | - | TRBV27 | TGTGCCAGCAGCCGAGGAGAGACCCAGTACTTC | CASSRGETQYF
TRBJ2-7 | - | TRBD2 | TRBV10-1 | TGCGCCAGCAGCTGGACTAGCTCCTACGAGCAGTGCTTC | CASSWTSSYEQCF
TRBJ1-5 | - | - | TRBV6-1 | TGTGCCAGCAGTGAAGTGGGGAGGGGGAATCAGCCCCAGCATTTT | CASSEVGRGNQPQHF
TRBJ2-2 | - | TRBD1 | TRBV5-6 | TGTGCCAGCAGACCGGACAGGGCGGATGAGGGCGGGGAGCTGTTTTTT | CASRPDRADEGGELFF
TRBJ2-3 | few | TRBD2 | TRBV6-5 | TGTGCCAGCAGAGTAGCGGGAGGCCAGGCAGATACGCAGTATTTT | CASRVAGGQADTQYF
TRBJ1-2 | - | - | TRBV7-2 | TGTGCCAGCAGCTTAGGATTTCGGCAGGGGCGTGGAGGCTACACCTTC | CASSLGFRQGRGGYTF
TRBJ1-2 | once | - | TRBV9 | TGTGCCAGCAGCGTAGGGAGGGTGTTAGATGGCTACACCTTC | CASSVGRVLDGYTF
TRBJ2-7 | - | - | TRBV6-5 | TGTGCCAGCAGTTACATCAGCGGTACCTACGAGCAGTACTTC | CASSYISGTYEQYF
TRBJ1-2 | - | TRBD1 | TRBV30 | TGTGCCTGGCAGGACAGGGGGCTAAGGGGCTACACCTTC | CAWQDRGLRGYTF
TRBJ2-7 | - | TRBD2 | TRBV6-5 | TGTGCCAGCAGTTACCGGACTAGCGGGGGCGAGCAGTACTTC | CASSYRTSGGEQYF
TRBJ1-3 | few | - | TRBV6-5 | TGTGCCAGCAGGAAGACAGGCTCTGGAAACACCATATATTTT | CASRKTGSGNTIYF
TRBJ2-2 | few | - | TRBV9 | TGTGCCAGCAGCGCCACGGACACGATTAACACCGGGGAGCTGTTTTTT | CASSATDTINTGELFF
TRBJ2-3 | - | - | TRBV5-1 | TGCGCCAGCAGCTTGATAGCAACAGATACGCAGTATTTT | CASSLIATDTQYF
TRBJ2-7 | - | - | TRBV7-8 | TGTGCCAGCGAAGAGGGCTCCTACGAGCAGTACTTC | CASEEGSYEQYF
TRBJ2-4 | - | - | TRBV7-9 | TGTGCCAGCAGCTTAGAAGGGAGGATCCAGTACTTC | CASSLEGRIQYF
TRBJ2-3 | - | TRBD2 | TRBV4-3 | TGCGCCAGCAGCCAAGACACGGGAGGGCCAGATACGCAGTATTTT | CASSQDTGGPDTQYF
TRBJ2-7 | - | TRBD1 | TRBV25-1 | TGTGCCAGCAGGGACAGGGGGCTTTACGAGCAGTACTTC | CASRDRGLYEQYF
TRBJ2-5 | - | - | TRBV5-6 | TGTGCCAGCAGCTTGGACGGTAAGCAGTACTTC | CASSLDGKQYF
TRBJ1-3 | - | - | TRBV9 | TGTGCCAGCAGCGTAGACAGGGGAAACACCATATATTTT | CASSVDRGNTIYF
TRBJ2-2 | once | TRBD2 | TRBV2 | TGTGCCAGCCGATGGACTAGCGGGGCGAACACCGGGGAGCTGTTTTTT | CASRWTSGANTGELFF
TRBJ2-2 | once | TRBD1 | TRBV5-1 | TGCGCCAGCAGCTCAGCCCGACAGGGGGACACCGGGGAGCTGTTTTTT | CASSSARQGDTGELFF
TRBJ2-5 | - | TRBD1 | TRBV6-1 | TGTGCCAGCAGTGCCGACAGGGGGTCGGGAGAGACCCAGTACTTC | CASSADRGSGETQYF
TRBJ1-2 | - | - | TRBV6-5 | TGTGCCAGCAGTTACAGGGGCTATGGCTACACCTTC | CASSYRGYGYTF
TRBJ1-3 | once | - | TRBV6-6 | TGTGCCAGCAGTTATACCAGCTCTGGAAACACCATATATTTT | CASSYTSSGNTIYF
TRBJ2-7 | once | - | TRBV18 | TGTGCCAGCTCAAACCCGACAGGCAATGCCTACGAGCAGTACTTC | CASSNPTGNAYEQYF
TRBJ2-7 | - | - | TRBV7-5 | TGTGCCAGAAGCTTTAGCTTGGACAGATTGCACTCCTACGAGCAGTACTTC | CARSFSLDRLHSYEQYF
TRBJ2-7 | - | TRBD1 | TRBV18 | TGTGCCAGCTCACCACCCAAGGGACAGGGTGCCTACGAGCAGTACTTC | CASSPPKGQGAYEQYF
TRBJ2-7 | few | - | TRBV5-1 | TGCGCCAGCAGCTTGAGTAGCGGCCCCCTCGAGCAGTACTTC | CASSLSSGPLEQYF
TRBJ1-5 | - | - | TRBV23-1 | TGCGCCAGCAGTCCGGGTAATCAGCCCCAGCATTTT | CASSPGNQPQHF